This T cell receptor (beta chain) was recovered during a study of response to subunit inactivated influenza vaccine. Study conclusions and caveats: Few additional T cells are recruited per seasonal influenza vaccination, authors suggested.

This clonotype was counted only a few times. What it binds is not known. This CDR3 spans 13 amino acids. Germline V gene data show CDR1 as SGHRS and CDR2 as YFSETQ. Trimming took off 3 bases at V and 0 bases at J, with 6 bases between the two ends. In TCRdb, the RT-PCR reads were re-called with MiXCR into one record per CDR3 protein. Here the sample spans about 780,000 distinct CDR3 sequences, under 20% being singletons. Sample: PBMCs from blood, taken roughly 5 days after vaccination. The V and J genes are TRBV5-1 and TRBJ1-1; D gene unclear. The sequence came from a man aged 45 to 65 who received an inactivated influenza vaccine. This CDR3 reads CASSSDLNTEAFF. DNA of the CDR3: TGCGCCAGCAGCTCGGACCTGAACACTGAAGCTTTCTTT.